Here is one T cell receptor beta chain with its context. This receptor's antigen is unknown. Nothing much larger sits one base from this clone, and base qualities are not available. Via the germline V gene (reference sequence), CDR1 is MNHEY and CDR2 SMNVEV. CDR3 length: 16 amino acids, cysteine to phenylalanine. The read is trimmed to its CDR3 DNA, 48 bases read in frame from base 1. The germline V end is reduced by 4 bases and the J end by 2 bases; junction bases left unmatched: 9. The sample comes from a study of shared T cell receptors in the human thymus listed by TCRdb under 2021. Regarding the study in general: The study examined how the human thymus generates shared, self-reactive T-cell receptor alpha chains.

The method was the immunoSEQ multiplex PCR assay. TCRdb provides this immuneACCESS table in a form limited to in-frame rearrangements. Some clones are lacking; in checked studies, under half of them reflect an unresolved V gene, and why the rest are absent is not known. The sample table holds about 660,000 clones, of which around 87% were seen once. Of the sample, under 0.01% falls within the top ten clones. The sample was also reused in another study, on human thymus T cells. As the second publication notes: In Finland, the donors were immunologically healthy infants who were having open corrective cardiac surgery for congenital heart defects. Thymus tissue was obtained as surgical resects removed during corrective cardiac surgery. V and J gene segment usage appeared biased in both thymic and peripheral blood repertoires. According to the related research, thymic TCR repertoires were highly overlapping among unrelated individuals. The study described the TCR alpha and beta repertoires in fewer than 10 infant thymus samples and a handful of matching peripheral blood samples. Donor ages ranged from about 7 to 244 days, and the cohort comprised six male and two female infants. Thymocytes were freed from the tissue by mechanical means and kept at -70 degrees C as pellets of roughly 9-34 million cells. A QIAsymphony instrument was used to extract genomic DNA from frozen cell pellets. TCRB and TCRAD loci were amplified from a standardized quantity of quality-controlled genomic DNA using the immunoSEQ multiplex PCR assay. Amplicons spanned the V(D)J region at a length sufficient to cover the CDR3 and identify V and J genes. The amplicons were sequenced on an Illumina platform via the commercial immunoSEQ service. Primer bias and sequencing errors were corrected as previously described, and TCRAD and TCRB were defined on the basis of the IMGT database. immunoSEQ Analyzer 3.0 and VDJTools were used for repertoire analysis, which covered basic statistics, V/J segment usage, diversity estimates, rarefaction and pairwise overlap. Chao1, ChaoE, Efron-Thisted, Shannon and inverse Simpson indices were used to estimate diversity, which was also estimated on datasets down-sampled to the smallest sample. Repertoire overlap was assessed by strict matching of CDR3 nucleotide sequence, V gene and J gene, and clustering was done by Jaccard-based multidimensional scaling. Thymus samples yielded on average approximately 840,000 unique TCRB clonotypes, compared with about 80,000 from blood samples.

This sequence originates from a boy under two years old with a congenital heart defect. Donor details come from another sample of the same person, matched by shared clones. The specimen sequenced was thymocytes. The chain uses TRBV27 and TRBJ2-3; 7 bases in between match TRBD2. CDR3 sequence: CASSSPGTNNTDTQYF. The nucleotide sequence is given as TGTGCCAGCAGTTCCCCCGGGACTAACAACACAGATACGCAGTATTTT.